This T cell receptor (beta chain) was sequenced for a study of regulatory T cells in long-lasting Graves disease. Findings and limits, study-wide: Preferential use of TRBV28, TRBJ1-2 and TRBJ2-5 was seen in persistent disease. Samples came from peripheral blood alone, without thyroid tissue. A greater number of public clonotypes (roughly 2,700) was shared by persistent patients than by new patients (over 900).

This clonotype has just a few counts. Antigen: not known. Through Arm-PCR of CDR3 regions and iRepertoire HTBI primers, TCR beta libraries were built. TCRdb re-called the multiplex PCR reads through MiXCR, storing one row per CDR3 protein. The sample lists about 400,000 distinct CDR3 sequences, less than 25% occurring once. The sample's time point: persistent/refractory GD, antithyroid drugs over 5 years with positive TRAb. With RNA extracted from PBMCs as input, the TCR library was made. The germline V gene encodes CDR1 SQVTM and CDR2 ANQGSEA. Trimming removed 5 bases from V and 2 bases from J; junction bases left unmatched: 9. The CDR3 covers 17 residues.

The sample here was peripheral blood mononuclear cells (PBMCs), taken when the disease was refractory, from a patient treated with antithyroid drugs. This receptor was identified in a female donor with Graves disease. V and J are TRBV29-1 and TRBJ2-7; 16 positions agree with TRBD2. CDR3 bases: TGCAGCGTTCAGGGACTAGCGGGAGGGCAAAAGGCCTACGAGCAGTACTTC. This translates into CSVQGLAGGQKAYEQYF.